The rows below give T cell receptor beta chains drawn from one sample of a study of OX40 agonist ivuxolimab in advanced cancers. Clones were sequenced by immunoSEQ multiplex PCR, and TCRdb holds only the in-frame ones, with some missing. The table lists over 90,000 clones, 90% of them singletons, with roughly 0.16% in the top ten. Sample: CD4+ or CD8+ T cells sorted from blood, taken in a trial of the OX40 agonist ivuxolimab. These TCRs come from an adult with an advanced solid tumor such as melanoma, head and neck, liver or kidney cancer. Each CDR3 is given with its conserved first and last residue. The D gene is left open where the match is weak. Clone size is stated in some rows and not others, as once, few, many or a class when expanded.

clone size	J gene	V gene	D gene	CDR3 DNA	CDR3 protein
.	TRBJ1-5	TRBV6-1	.	TGTGCCAGCAGTGAAGTGGGGGTAGTACAGCCCCAGCATTTT	CASSEVGVVQPQHF
.	TRBJ2-2	TRBV2	.	TGTGCCAGCAGTGTAGGTTTTTCCGGGGAGCTGTTTTTT	CASSVGFSGELFF
.	TRBJ2-7	TRBV6-6	TRBD1	TGTGCCAGCGGACGTGGACAGGTTGCCTACGAGCAGTACTTC	CASGRGQVAYEQYF
.	TRBJ2-5	TRBV4-1	TRBD2	TGCGCCAGCAGCCAAGAAGGGAGGACTAGCGGGTACCAAGAGACCCAGTACTTC	CASSQEGRTSGYQETQYF
.	TRBJ2-1	TRBV5-4	.	TGTGCCAGCAGCCCCGGGTCCTTATACAATGAGCAGTTCTTC	CASSPGSLYNEQFF
.	TRBJ2-1	TRBV11-2	.	TGTGCCAGCAGCTTACCTACCTCCAATGAGCAGTTCTTC	CASSLPTSNEQFF
.	TRBJ2-3	TRBV19	TRBD2	TGTGCCAGTAGTATAGCTAGCGGGTCGCATACGCAGTATTTT	CASSIASGSHTQYF
once	TRBJ2-7	TRBV5-1	.	TGCGCCAGCAGCTTGGGGCGTCAACAAGGGTTCGGATACGAGCAGTACTTC	CASSLGRQQGFGYEQYF
.	TRBJ2-3	TRBV28	.	TGTGCCAGCAGTTTTGGGTCGGGCCGACTGGCCACAGATACGCAGTATTTT	CASSFGSGRLATDTQYF
.	TRBJ1-3	TRBV10-2	.	TGCGCCAGCAGTGAGTCGGGAGGGGCTGGAAACACCATATATTTT	CASSESGGAGNTIYF
.	TRBJ2-1	TRBV19	.	TGTGCCACCGTCGGGATACACAATGAGCAGTTCTTC	CATVGIHNEQFF
.	TRBJ1-2	TRBV6-6	TRBD1	TGTGCCAGCAGTACGCAGGGGGAGGACTTTAACTATGGCTACACCTTC	CASSTQGEDFNYGYTF
.	TRBJ1-1	TRBV11-2	.	TGTGCCAGCAGCGGAACAGGGATGGGAAACACTGAAGCTTTCTTT	CASSGTGMGNTEAFF
.	TRBJ1-4	TRBV2	.	TGTGCCAGCAGACGTGACGTTAATGAAAAACTGTTTTTT	CASRRDVNEKLFF
.	TRBJ1-2	TRBV28	.	TGTGCCAGCAGTTTATCTTTGATCGGGGTCGGCTACACCTTC	CASSLSLIGVGYTF
.	TRBJ2-7	TRBV2	.	TGTGCCAGCACGAGCTCCGGCAACGAGCAGTACTTC	CASTSSGNEQYF
.	TRBJ1-2	TRBV2	TRBD1	TGTGCCAGCAGTGAATTCGGGACAGGGAATGGCTACACCTTC	CASSEFGTGNGYTF
once	TRBJ2-2	TRBV19	TRBD1	TGTGCCAGTAGTACCCGGACAGGGGGCGCCTCCGTGGGGGAGCTGTTTTTT	CASSTRTGGASVGELFF
once	TRBJ1-1	TRBV18	.	TGTGCCAGCTCCGCGGCGACAGACACTGAAGCTTTCTTT	CASSAATDTEAFF